This passage covers 13 T cell receptor beta chains from one sample sequenced in a study of T cells in Graves' hyperthyroidism and ophthalmopathy. RNA transcripts provided the source from which TCR beta CDR3 regions were amplified. The TCR CDR3 was amplified in a first-round RT-PCR using the HTBI primer set. TCRdb passed the multiplex PCR reads through MiXCR, listing each CDR3 protein once. The data show around 300,000 distinct CDR3 sequences, with 11% to 15% seen just once and approximately 25% held by the top ten. Sequenced input: blood. The origin of the receptors is a woman in her thirties with Graves' hyperthyroidism.

V is TRBV7-9 and J is TRBJ1-4, with D maybe TRBD1 (6 bases). The CDR3 totals 12 residues. V lost 10 bases and J 7 bases, leaving 13 bases between the germline ends. From germline, CDR1 is SEHNR and CDR2 FQNEAQ (reference sequence). CDR3 protein: CATGRGAEKLFF. In DNA form, the CDR3 reads TGTGCCACAGGCCGGGGGGCTGAAAAACTGTTTTTT.

V and J are TRBV16 and TRBJ1-2, with 9 bases identical to TRBD1. Per the germline V gene, CDR1 is KGHSY and CDR2 is FQNENV. The V segment lost 2 bases and the J segment 8 bases; nucleotides outside the gene matches: 9. The CDR3 contains 15 residues. CDR3 bases: TGTGCCAGCAGCCAAACCGGGACAGGGTTCCGGGGCTACACCTTC. This gives the protein CASSQTGTGFRGYTF.

This clonotype was picked up a small number of times. The rearrangement links TRBV28 to TRBJ2-7; 9 positions agree with TRBD1. CDR1 is MDHEN and CDR2 is SYDVKM in the germline V gene. Trimming cost V 6 bases and J 6 bases; bases outside gene matches: 9. The CDR3 extends over 14 amino acids. The DNA of the CDR3 is TGTGCCAGCAGCCTCACAGGGGGCCGGGCCGAGCAGTACTTC. This encodes CASSLTGGRAEQYF.

This clonotype has more than one count but fewer than ten. This CDR3 reads CSAGQENSGANVLTF. The CDR3 DNA is TGCAGCGCGGGACAGGAAAACTCTGGGGCCAACGTCCTGACTTTC. The rearrangement links TRBV29-1 to TRBJ2-6, with TRBD1 matching 8 bases. From germline, CDR1 is SQVTM and CDR2 ANQGSEA. There are 15 residues in the CDR3. V lost 7 bases, J lost 0 bases, and 5 bases stayed unmatched.

In this sample, this clonotype turned up many times. The V and J genes are TRBV6-1 and TRBJ1-6, with 7 bases matching TRBD1. Trimming cost V 4 bases and J 8 bases; bases outside gene matches: 8. CDR1 is MNHNS, CDR2 SASEGT, per germline. The CDR3 loop spans 15 amino acids. CDR3 sequence reads: CASSAGQAKYSPLHF. The CDR3 DNA sequence: TGTGCCAGCAGTGCCGGACAGGCCAAATATTCACCCCTCCACTTT.

The chain couples TRBV12-3 or TRBV12-4 to TRBJ2-3; 8 bases are a match to TRBD2. The CDR3 has 16 amino acids. J lost 4 bases, V lost 1 base, and 7 bases had no gene match. CDR3 bases: TGTGCCAGCAGTTTAGTGGCGGGGGGCGAGGCAGATACGCAGTATTTT. Protein sequence: CASSLVAGGEADTQYF.

The gene calls are TRBV6-1 and TRBJ2-7, with 7 bases aligning to TRBD1. V shed 4 bases and J 0 bases; nucleotides not matched to a gene: 9. Germline-derived CDR1 and CDR2 are MNHNS and SASEGT. The CDR3 extends over 16 amino acids. The DNA for the CDR3 is TGTGCCAGCAGTGGGAACAGGGGCTATAGCTCCTACGAGCAGTACTTC. It translates to CASSGNRGYSSYEQYF.

As concerns this clonotype: At one end the junction does not follow the germline gene, possibly because of a read error. The rearrangement joins TRBV28 to TRBJ1-3; D gene unclear. The CDR3 contains 16 residues. CDR1 is MDHEN and CDR2 is SYDVKM in the germline V gene. The CDR3 nucleotides read TGTGCCGGCAGCCCATTTGGGCGAGACCATGGAAACACCATATATTTT. It codes for CAGSPFGRDHGNTIYF. Variable domain in full (rest from reference TRBV28 and TRBJ1-3): DVKVTQSSRYLVKRTGEKVFLECVQDMDHENMFWYRQDPGLGLRLIYFSYDVKMKEKGDIPEGYSVSREKKERFSLILESASTNQTSMYLCAGSPFGRDHGNTIYFGEGSWLTVV.

The sample holds many counts of this clonotype. The chain combines TRBV12-3 or TRBV12-4 with TRBJ2-7; D might be TRBD1 (6 bases). The CDR3 totals 12 residues. The V end was cut by 3 bases, the J end by 5 bases, with 8 bases between. The CDR3 spells CASSFGGHEQYF. In nucleotides, the CDR3 is TGTGCCAGCAGTTTTGGGGGCCACGAGCAGTACTTC.

This clonotype has a count of ten or more. The chain's CDR3 is CASSIDGTSGSTDTQYF. The CDR3 nucleotides read TGTGCCAGTAGTATAGACGGGACTAGCGGGAGCACAGATACGCAGTATTTT. The V and J genes are TRBV19 and TRBJ2-3, with 12 bases fitting TRBD2. Germline V gives CDR1 LNHDA, CDR2 SQIVND (reference sequence). CDR3 length: 17 residues. Germline trimming cut 0 bases from V and 0 bases from J; bases unmatched to any gene: 1.

This clonotype showed up many times. V gene TRBV27 combines with J gene TRBJ2-5; D is tentatively TRBD1 or TRBD2 (5 bases each). Per germline, CDR1 MNHEY and CDR2 SMNVEV (reference sequence). V dropped 6 bases and J dropped 1 base, with 12 bases sitting between them. The CDR3 has 14 amino acids. Here the CDR3 reads CASRPGTVQETQYF. The CDR3 DNA is TGTGCCAGCAGACCTGGGACGGTCCAAGAGACCCAGTACTTC.

The sample holds many counts of this clonotype. The J gene is TRBJ2-3, the V gene TRBV29-1; 10 bases agree with TRBD2. V shed 7 bases, J shed 3 bases, and the junction held 4 bases outside the gene matches. Germline lookup yields CDR1 SQVTM and CDR2 ANQGSEA. CDR3 size: 13 residues. CDR3 bases: TGCAGCGCTAGCGGGAGCCGGACAGATACGCAGTATTTT. As protein: CSASGSRTDTQYF.

The genes are TRBV20-1 and TRBJ1-5, with a weak D call TRBD1 (6 bases). Trimming shortened V by 4 bases and J by 0 bases, and 10 bases separated the two germline ends. CDR3 length: 14 residues. Germline V gene sequence: CDR1 DFQATT, CDR2 SNEGSKA (reference sequence). CDR3 bases: TGCAGTGCTACCGACAGGTATAGCAATCAGCCCCAGCATTTT. Translated: CSATDRYSNQPQHF.